This entry lists 20 T cell receptor beta chains sequenced from one sample in a study of cytomegalovirus exposure and HLA in healthy donors. The PCR had 60 Vbeta and 13 Jbeta primers. Method: immunoSEQ multiplex PCR; TCRdb's copy keeps in-frame clones and lacks some. The sample has about 140,000 clones, over 60% seen once. Source material: PBMCs. These receptors originate from a male donor in good health and CMV-seropositive.

This rearrangement joins TRBV28 to TRBJ1-1; D unclear. Germline lookup yields CDR1 MDHEN and CDR2 SYDVKM. The CDR3 totals 15 residues. Trimming left V 6 bases short and J 2 bases short, with 16 bases between. CDR3 region: CASRIYSPTNTEAFF. The CDR3 nucleotides are TGTGCCAGCAGAATCTACTCCCCTACTAACACTGAAGCTTTCTTT.

This clone was seen a few times. The genes are TRBV7-8 and TRBJ2-1; 8 nucleotides line up with TRBD2. Trimming at V came to 2 bases and at J to 2 bases, leaving 5 bases not matched to a gene. CDR1 and CDR2 from the germline V gene are SGHVS and FQNEAQ. This CDR3 is 16 amino acids long. The CDR3 nucleotides are TGTGCCAGCAGCTTAATTACGGGGGGGACCTACAATGAGCAGTTCTTC. Amino acids: CASSLITGGTYNEQFF.

The rearrangement links TRBV5-4 to TRBJ2-2, with 8 bases aligning to TRBD2. The CDR3 has 14 residues. The ends lost 5 bases at V and 4 bases at J; junction bases unmatched: 4. The germline V gene has CDR1 SGHNT and CDR2 YYREEE (reference sequence). The CDR3 is CASSLGTSTGELFF. The CDR3 bases are TGTGCCAGCAGTCTCGGGACTAGCACCGGGGAGCTGTTTTTT.

The gene calls are TRBV5-1 and TRBJ1-6; D possibly corresponds to TRBD1 (6 bases). V lost 0 bases to trimming and J lost 7 bases, with 11 bases between them. In germline, CDR1 is SGHRS, CDR2 YFSETQ. This CDR3 comprises 15 residues. CDR3 loop: CASSLEYRDNSPLHF. The CDR3, as DNA: TGCGCCAGCAGCTTGGAATACAGGGACAATTCACCCCTCCACTTT. The full variable domain, completed using reference TRBV5-1 and TRBJ1-6, is KAGVTQTPRYLIKTRGQQVTLSCSPISGHRSVSWYQQTPGQGLQFLFEYFSETQRNKGNFPGRFSGRQFSNSRSEMNVSTLELGDSALYLCASSLEYRDNSPLHFGNGTRLTVT.

The chain combines TRBV10-3 with TRBJ1-2; a weak D match, TRBD1 (5 bases). CDR3 size: 15 residues. The germline gives CDR1 ENHRY, CDR2 SYGVKD. Trimming took 6 bases from V and 2 from J, leaving 16 bases between them. The CDR3: CAIRAGQGANYGYTF. In nucleotides, the CDR3 is TGTGCCATCAGGGCCGGGCAGGGTGCAAACTATGGCTACACCTTC.

This rearrangement joins TRBV5-8 to TRBJ2-7; 10 bases agree with TRBD1. The CDR3 loop spans 13 amino acids. The V segment lost 5 bases and the J segment 5 bases; nucleotides outside the gene matches: 4. Germline-derived CDR1 and CDR2 are SGHTS and YDEGEE. The CDR3 DNA follows: TGTGCCAGCAGGGGGACAGGGGCCCACGAGCAGTACTTC. Its translation is CASRGTGAHEQYF.

V and J are TRBV5-4 and TRBJ2-7; possible D gene TRBD2, 6 bases. The CDR3 sequence is 14 residues long. Germline CDR1 and CDR2: SGHNT and YYREEE (reference sequence). Trimming took 2 bases from V and 2 from J, leaving 11 bases between them. The CDR3 sequence: CASSFGDFAYEQYF. DNA of the CDR3: TGTGCCAGCAGCTTCGGGGACTTCGCCTACGAGCAGTACTTC.

The chain recombines TRBV10-3 with TRBJ2-6, with D tentatively TRBD1 (5 bases). V lost 8 bases to trimming and J lost 2 bases, with 13 bases between them. The germline V gene encodes CDR1 ENHRY and CDR2 SYGVKD. The CDR3 loop spans 15 amino acids. The CDR3 DNA follows: TGTGCCATCGGCTCACAGGTCGCTGGGGCCAACGTCCTGACTTTC. Protein product: CAIGSQVAGANVLTF.

The rearrangement uses TRBV6-6 and TRBJ2-5; 12 bases match TRBD2. The CDR3 consists of 16 residues. Germline V gene sequence: CDR1 MNHNY, CDR2 SVGAGI (reference sequence). V lost 5 bases and J lost 2; bases outside the gene matches: 6. This CDR3 reads CASSRDLAGGQETQYF. The DNA of the CDR3 is TGTGCCAGCAGTCGGGACCTAGCGGGGGGGCAAGAGACCCAGTACTTC.

In its sample, this clone was seen once. V usage is TRBV6-1 and J usage is TRBJ2-1; 7 bases are shared with TRBD2. Germline V gene sequence: CDR1 MNHNS, CDR2 SASEGT. The J segment lost 4 bases and the V segment lost 7 bases, leaving 7 bases of the junction unmatched. The CDR3 is made up of 14 amino acids. The CDR3 bases are TGTGCCAGCAACCTGGGAGGGGAATACAATGAGCAGTTCTTC. Its translation is CASNLGGEYNEQFF.

The rearrangement joins TRBV18 to TRBJ2-7; possibly TRBD1 for D (6 bases). The CDR3 is 14 residues long. The germline V and J ends were trimmed by 2 bases and 4 bases, with 12 bases remaining between them. Germline CDR1 is KGHSH and CDR2 is LQKENI. The chain's CDR3 is CASSPGGWRYEQYF. The CDR3 nucleotides are TGTGCCAGCTCACCAGGGGGCTGGAGGTACGAGCAGTACTTC.

This clone has a handful of counts. This chain links TRBV6-4 with TRBJ2-1, with a tentative D call TRBD1 (7 bases). This CDR3 spans 14 amino acids. Germline CDR1 and CDR2: MRHNA and SNTAGT. V was clipped by 4 bases and J by 9 bases, with 16 bases between them. The CDR3 protein is CASSVTGEDGEQFF. CDR3 nucleotides: TGTGCCAGCAGTGTAACAGGGGAGGATGGTGAGCAGTTCTTC.

This chain joins TRBV6-1 and TRBJ2-3, with 9 bases identical to TRBD1. Germline V gene data show CDR1 as MNHNS and CDR2 as SASEGT. Germline trimming cut 2 bases from V and 4 bases from J; bases unmatched to any gene: 10. CDR3 length: 17 amino acids. The CDR3 is CASSEMVGGTGSDTQYF. In DNA form, the CDR3 reads TGTGCCAGCAGTGAAATGGTAGGAGGGACAGGGTCAGATACGCAGTATTTT.

The CDR3 DNA reads as TGTGCCAGCAGCGTAGGAGTTACAGGGGGTGCCCGCTCTGGAAACACCATATATTTT. Its translation: CASSVGVTGGARSGNTIYF. This sequence joins TRBV9 and TRBJ1-3; 8 bases agree with TRBD1. The trim removed 0 bases at V and 0 bases at J, leaving 11 bases unmatched. Germline V lookup: CDR1 SGDLS, CDR2 YYNGEE. The CDR3 consists of 19 residues.

The chain carries TRBV15 and TRBJ2-1; maybe TRBD2 (6 bases). This CDR3 region has 16 residues. The V gene's germline CDR1 is LNHNV and CDR2 YYDKDF (reference sequence). Trimming left V 4 bases short and J 3 bases short, with 16 bases between. In DNA form, the CDR3 reads TGTGCCACCAGCACTCGGGACTTTTCGAACTACAATGAGCAGTTCTTC. Translation gives CATSTRDFSNYNEQFF.

This chain links TRBV9 with TRBJ2-1; a possible D gene is TRBD2 (7 bases). Looked up from germline, CDR1 is SGDLS and CDR2 is YYNGEE. There are 16 residues in the CDR3. V was cut by 0 bases and J by 5 bases, with 15 bases left in between. CDR3 sequence: CASSVEGGRHHNEQFF. In DNA form, the CDR3 reads TGTGCCAGCAGCGTAGAGGGGGGGAGACATCACAATGAGCAGTTCTTC.

This chain links TRBV28 with TRBJ2-5, with 9 bases lining up with TRBD2. Germline V gives CDR1 MDHEN, CDR2 SYDVKM. With 2 bases clipped from V and 7 bases from J, the junction kept 5 bases outside the gene matches. This CDR3 is 14 amino acids long. The CDR3 bases are TGTGCCAGCAGTTTACTAGCGGGATTAGGGACCCAGTACTTC. This sequence encodes CASSLLAGLGTQYF.

The chain carries TRBV2 and TRBJ1-1; D perhaps matches TRBD1 (5 bases). Trimming took off 6 bases at V and 3 bases at J, with 14 bases between the two ends. The length of the CDR3 is 14 residues. Germline V gene lookup returns CDR1 SNHLY and CDR2 FYNNEI. The CDR3 loop is CASRENIRDTEAFF. CDR3 bases: TGTGCCAGCAGAGAGAACATCAGGGACACTGAAGCTTTCTTT.

The chain carries TRBV6-1 and TRBJ2-5; 11 nucleotides agree with TRBD2. The ends lost 5 bases at V and 4 bases at J; junction bases unmatched: 3. CDR3 length equals 14 residues. The germline V gene encodes CDR1 MNHNS and CDR2 SASEGT. DNA for the CDR3: TGTGCCAGCAGTCGACTAGCGGGGACAGAGACCCAGTACTTC. Translated: CASSRLAGTETQYF.

The chain links TRBV11-2 to TRBJ2-7, with 9 bases aligning to TRBD1. Germline V gives CDR1 SGHAT, CDR2 FQNNGV. This CDR3 spans 14 amino acids. V trimming: 0 bases; J trimming: 4 bases; junction bases outside the gene matches: 1. In nucleotides, the CDR3 is TGTGCCAGCAGCTTAGAACAGGGGGCGTACGAGCAGTACTTC. Amino acids: CASSLEQGAYEQYF.